A single sample is the source of the 22 T cell receptor beta chains below, sequenced in a study of cytotoxic CD8 clonotypes in ibrutinib-treated CLL. Clones were sequenced by immunoSEQ multiplex PCR, and TCRdb holds only the in-frame ones, with some missing. The sample has about 63,000 clones, approximately 54% seen once. Material: PBMCs, obtained after 12 months of ibrutinib treatment. Receptor source: a human donor with chronic lymphocytic leukemia.

The rearrangement uses TRBV12-5 and TRBJ2-5; D assignment may be TRBD1 or TRBD2 (5 bases each). The CDR3 has 12 amino acids. Trimming took 2 bases from V and 14 from J, leaving 15 bases between them. Germline values: CDR1 LGHNT, CDR2 FRNRAP. The CDR3 sequence is CASGLYEGPYYF. In DNA, the CDR3 is TGTGCTAGTGGTTTGTACGAGGGGCCCTACTACTTC.

The V and J genes are TRBV11-3 and TRBJ2-5; 10 bases fit TRBD2. This CDR3 contains 15 residues. V was pared by 5 bases and J by 5 bases, with 8 bases of the junction left unmatched. Germline V gives CDR1 SGHNT, CDR2 YENEEA. The CDR3 loop is CASSPRAGGGETQYF. The CDR3 DNA is TGTGCCAGCAGCCCCAGAGCGGGAGGGGGGGAGACCCAGTACTTC.

This clone showed up many times. CDR3: CAISERPNTEAFF. For the CDR3, the DNA is TGTGCCATCAGTGAAAGGCCGAACACTGAAGCTTTCTTT. This sequence joins TRBV10-3 and TRBJ1-1; D is unresolved. Trimming shortened V by 3 bases and J by 1 base, and 6 bases separated the two germline ends. This CDR3 region has 13 residues. Germline V gene lookup returns CDR1 ENHRY and CDR2 SYGVKD.

This clone occurred a few times. The chain employs TRBV7-6 and TRBJ2-7; tentatively, D is TRBD2 (5 bases). This CDR3 is built from 12 residues. V lost 5 bases and J 4 bases, leaving 9 bases between the germline ends. Germline lookup yields CDR1 SGHVS and CDR2 FNYEAQ. The CDR3 nucleotides read TGTGCCAGCAGCCCCGGAGGTTACGAGCAGTACTTC. Its protein is CASSPGGYEQYF. Full variable domain (remainder filled in from reference TRBV7-6 and TRBJ2-7): GAGVSQSPRYKVTKRGQDVALRCDPISGHVSLYWYRQALGQGPEFLTYFNYEAQQDKSGLPNDRFSAERPEGSISTLTIQRTEQRDSAMYRCASSPGGYEQYFGPGTRLTVT.

The chain employs TRBV13 and TRBJ2-7; 8 bases line up with TRBD1. After removal of 5 bases from V and 0 bases from J, the junction contained 3 bases not matched to a gene. CDR1 is PRHDT and CDR2 is FYEKMQ in the germline V gene (reference sequence). This CDR3 contains 14 residues. The CDR3, as DNA: TGTGCCAGCAGCAAGGACAGGGCCTCCTACGAGCAGTACGTC. This sequence encodes CASSKDRASYEQYV.

This chain connects TRBV5-1 to TRBJ1-1; D is perhaps TRBD1 (6 bases). The CDR3 is 14 residues long. Trimming left V 4 bases short and J 3 bases short, with 13 bases between. Germline loops: CDR1 SGHRS, CDR2 YFSETQ. The CDR3 DNA is TGCGCCAGCAGCGCCTACAGGGCCGACACTGAAGCTTTCTTT. This codes for CASSAYRADTEAFF.

The CDR3 DNA sequence: TGTGCCTGGAGCCGTTGGGGTCCCGAGCAGTACTTC. Protein: CAWSRWGPEQYF. V gene TRBV30 combines with J gene TRBJ2-7, with unresolved D. The CDR3 covers 12 residues. CDR1 is GTSNPN, CDR2 SVGIG, per germline (reference sequence). Trimming took 3 bases from V and 6 from J, leaving 12 bases between them.

This clone has more than one count but fewer than ten. Written as DNA, the CDR3 is TGTGCCTGTGTGCCGCGAACCCGAATGAAGCAGTTCTTC. Residues: CACVPRTRMKQFF. The chain uses TRBV25-1 and TRBJ2-1; the D is unclear. This CDR3 is built from 13 residues. The V and J ends lost 11 bases and 11 bases respectively, with 22 bases between them. Germline V gene data show CDR1 as MGHDK and CDR2 as SYGVNS.

This rearrangement joins TRBV6-6 to TRBJ2-7; D ambiguous. The CDR3 has 14 residues. Germline loops: CDR1 MNHNY, CDR2 SVGAGI (reference sequence). V was cut by 0 bases and J by 7 bases, with 13 bases left in between. The CDR3 is CASSYSTAEKEQYF. The CDR3 DNA sequence: TGTGCCAGCAGTTACTCTACGGCGGAAAAAGAGCAGTACTTC.

This chain connects TRBV5-4 to TRBJ2-3, with D unresolved. Trimming pared 3 bases from V and 5 bases from J, leaving 22 bases between. Germline V gene sequence: CDR1 SGHNT, CDR2 YYREEE (reference sequence). CDR3 length: 17 amino acids. CDR3 DNA: TGTGCCAGCAGCTCGGACCCCCTACACGGGTCGGGAGATACGCAGTATTTT. Translation gives CASSSDPLHGSGDTQYF.

The rearrangement joins TRBV7-6 to TRBJ1-1, with 9 bases lining up with TRBD1. In germline, CDR1 is SGHVS, CDR2 FNYEAQ. The CDR3 runs 17 residues. Trimming took 1 base from V and 5 from J; bases not matched to a gene: 11. The CDR3, as DNA: TGTGCCAGCAGCTTAGTTCCCTCCGCGGGACAGGGAACTGAAGCTTTCTTT. It yields the protein CASSLVPSAGQGTEAFF.

This sequence joins TRBV10-3 and TRBJ1-5, with D unclear. The CDR3 totals 14 residues. V lost 6 bases and J lost 3, with 12 bases in between. Germline-derived CDR1 and CDR2 are ENHRY and SYGVKD. This CDR3 reads CAIRAGQDNQPQHF. CDR3 nucleotides: TGTGCCATCAGGGCGGGTCAGGACAATCAGCCCCAGCATTTT.

In regard to this clone: A read error may produce the germline difference seen at one junction end. V is TRBV9 and J is TRBJ1-1, with TRBD1 matching 7 bases. The CDR3 sequence is 14 residues long. CDR1 is SGDLS and CDR2 is YYNGEE in the germline V gene. CDR3: CASSVDDLTGSCNF. The CDR3 DNA is TGTGCCAGCAGCGTAGACGACCTGACAGGGAGTTGTAACTTT.

CDR3 loop: CASSSTGGLGNEQFF. The CDR3 nucleotides are TGTGCCAGCAGTTCTACGGGAGGGCTAGGCAATGAGCAGTTCTTC. The chain joins TRBV28 to TRBJ2-1; TRBD2 matches 8 bases. The CDR3 has 15 amino acids. Germline trimming cut 4 bases from V and 6 bases from J; bases unmatched to any gene: 8. Looked up from germline, CDR1 is MDHEN and CDR2 is SYDVKM.

The V call is TRBV28, the J call TRBJ2-5; 9 bases align to TRBD2. V shed 4 bases, J shed 7 bases, and the junction held 13 bases outside the gene matches. This CDR3 spans 16 amino acids. Germline loops: CDR1 MDHEN, CDR2 SYDVKM. This CDR3 is CASSSSAGGRGGTQYF. DNA for the CDR3: TGTGCCAGCAGTTCATCAGCGGGGGGCCGAGGGGGGACCCAGTACTTC.

This clone was recorded many times. The V gene is TRBV10-1, the J gene TRBJ1-1; no definite D call. The germline V gene encodes CDR1 WNHNN and CDR2 SYGVQD (reference sequence). The CDR3 is made up of 13 amino acids. Trimming took 8 bases from V and 0 from J, leaving 10 bases between them. The CDR3 here is CASRPGLNTEAFF. The CDR3 coding sequence is TGCGCCAGCCGCCCAGGCTTGAACACTGAAGCTTTCTTT.

This clone has more than one count but fewer than ten. This chain uses TRBV6-1 with TRBJ2-7, with 8 positions matching TRBD2. The germline CDR1 and CDR2 sequences are MNHNS and SASEGT. J lost 2 bases, V lost 3 bases, and 3 bases had no gene match. The CDR3 consists of 14 residues. CDR3 in DNA: TGTGCCAGCAGTGACCAGCGGGGGACCTACGAGCAGTACTTC. Protein: CASSDQRGTYEQYF.

The CDR3 coding sequence is TGCGCCAGCAGCCTGGAGAAGACGGAACTCATCTCCTACGAGCAGTACGTC. This codes for CASSLEKTELISYEQYV. The chain links TRBV5-1 to TRBJ2-7; unclear D gene. Germline V gene data show CDR1 as SGHRS and CDR2 as YFSETQ. Between the trimmed V and J ends, which lost 4 bases and 0 bases, there was a span of 20 bases. There are 17 residues in the CDR3.

CDR3 DNA sequence: TGTGCCAGCAGCGTAGATCAATGGACACCGAACACTGAAGCTTTCTTT. Translated, it gives CASSVDQWTPNTEAFF. The genes are TRBV9 and TRBJ1-1, with TRBD1 as a possible D gene (5 bases). The CDR3 covers 16 residues. Germline V lookup: CDR1 SGDLS, CDR2 YYNGEE. Between the trimmed V and J ends, which lost 0 bases and 1 base, there was a span of 13 bases.

V and J are TRBV7-8 and TRBJ2-3; D call uncertain. The V and J ends lost 0 bases and 1 base respectively, with 14 bases between them. The CDR3 runs to 17 residues. Germline CDR1 reads SGHVS; CDR2 reads FQNEAQ. CDR3: CASSLAHRNIRTDTQYF. Written as DNA, the CDR3 is TGTGCCAGCAGCTTAGCGCATAGGAACATCCGCACAGATACGCAGTATTTT.

This clone turned up a few times. The V call is TRBV28, the J call TRBJ2-5; TRBD1 matches 7 bases. Losses at the gene ends were 6 bases for V and 5 bases for J; bases not matched to a gene: 12. CDR3 length equals 15 residues. The germline CDR1 and CDR2 sequences are MDHEN and SYDVKM. CDR3 nucleotides: TGTGCCAGCAGAGAGGGGGACAGAGTTATGGAGACCCAGTACTTC. Its translation: CASREGDRVMETQYF.

This clone was observed once. The chain uses TRBV11-2 and TRBJ2-7; 9 nucleotides match TRBD1. The CDR3 runs 13 residues. Germline trimming cut 2 bases from V and 6 bases from J; bases unmatched to any gene: 2. Germline V gene sequence: CDR1 SGHAT, CDR2 FQNNGV. CDR3 bases: TGTGCCAGCAGCTTACCGGACAGGGGCGAGCAGTACGTC. The encoded protein is CASSLPDRGEQYV.